This is a list of T cell receptor beta chains from one sample in a study of beta chain features in type 1 diabetes. Sequencing was performed with immunoSEQ multiplex PCR; in TCRdb, only in-frame clones are kept and a portion is missing. The table shows 600,000 or so clones, with more than 12% occurring only once. Material: naive CD4+ T cells from blood. These receptors all stem from a man younger than 35 with type 1 diabetes. Both conserved end residues are part of each CDR3. A D gene is named only where the DNA matches it firmly. Size values are once, few and many counts, or a class for expanded clones, and some rows have none.

few,TRBD2,TRBV7-2,TRBJ2-7,15,CASSPGTSGYYEQYF,TGTGCCAGCAGCCCCGGGACTAGCGGATACTACGAGCAGTACTTC
.,.,TRBV2,TRBJ1-2,11,CASSALYGYTF,TGTGCCAGCAGTGCCTTATATGGCTACACCTTC
few,.,TRBV19,TRBJ1-5,15,CASSPGQAGNQPQHF,TGTGCCAGTAGTCCCGGGCAGGCTGGGAATCAGCCCCAGCATTTT
few,TRBD2,TRBV5-1,TRBJ2-1,15,CASSLGLAGTNEQFF,TGCGCCAGCAGCTTGGGTCTAGCGGGGACCAATGAGCAGTTCTTC
.,TRBD1,TRBV28,TRBJ1-2,13,CASSTRDSYGYTF,TGTGCCAGCAGTACTCGGGACAGCTATGGCTACACCTTC
.,TRBD1,TRBV11-2,TRBJ2-5,18,CASSTDAWDRGRRETQYF,TGTGCCAGCAGCACTGACGCTTGGGACAGGGGGCGTCGGGAGACCCAGTACTTC
.,TRBD1,TRBV29-1,TRBJ1-2,15,CSAPRGQGPGYGYTF,TGCAGCGCTCCGAGAGGACAGGGTCCAGGGTATGGCTACACCTTC
.,.,TRBV7-2,TRBJ1-1,13,CASSSDMNTEAFF,TGTGCCAGCAGCTCGGACATGAACACTGAAGCTTTCTTT
.,.,TRBV29-1,TRBJ1-2,13,CSVGGGPSYGYTF,TGCAGTGTCGGAGGGGGGCCGAGCTATGGCTACACCTTC
few,.,TRBV5-6,TRBJ2-2,15,CASSPQSGGAGELFF,TGTGCCAGCAGCCCCCAATCTGGGGGCGCCGGGGAGCTGTTTTTT
.,TRBD1,TRBV6-5,TRBJ2-5,14,CASKIYRGAETQYF,TGTGCCAGCAAGATCTACAGGGGAGCAGAGACCCAGTACTTC
.,.,TRBV7-9,TRBJ1-1,14,CASSLGVMNTEAFF,TGTGCCAGCAGCTTAGGAGTAATGAACACTGAAGCTTTCTTT
.,TRBD1,TRBV18,TRBJ1-2,17,CASSPATGPQANYGYTF,TGTGCCAGCTCACCCGCGACAGGGCCGCAAGCTAACTATGGCTACACCTTC
few,.,TRBV5-1,TRBJ2-1,14,CASSLGGLTNEQFF,TGCGCCAGCAGCTTGGGGGGACTCACAAATGAGCAGTTCTTC
.,TRBD2,TRBV2,TRBJ2-5,15,CASYLAGGRQETQYF,TGTGCCAGCTATCTAGCGGGGGGAAGACAAGAGACCCAGTACTTC
.,.,TRBV2,TRBJ2-3,17,CASSRNRPTGSTDTQYF,TGTGCCAGCAGTCGTAACCGACCGACCGGTAGCACAGATACGCAGTATTTT
.,.,TRBV30,TRBJ2-3,12,CAWSVQGDTQYF,TGTGCCTGGAGTGTACAGGGAGATACGCAGTATTTT
.,TRBD1,TRBV7-3,TRBJ2-6,18,CASSLVGTGLSGANVLTF,TGTGCCAGCAGCTTAGTCGGGACAGGACTATCGGGGGCCAACGTCCTGACTTTC
few,.,TRBV7-9,TRBJ2-4,15,CASSPGTLAKNIQYF,TGTGCCAGCAGCCCCGGGACCTTAGCCAAAAACATTCAGTACTTC
.,TRBD2,TRBV25-1,TRBJ2-1,16,CASSELLAGSYNEQFF,TGTGCCAGCAGTGAGCTACTAGCGGGTTCCTACAATGAGCAGTTCTTC
.,TRBD2,TRBV6-5,TRBJ2-1,14,CASRPRTSVDEQFF,TGTGCCAGCAGACCTCGGACTAGCGTGGATGAGCAGTTCTTC
.,.,TRBV27,TRBJ1-2,16,CASSLSPGHQNYGYTF,TGTGCCAGCAGTTTATCCCCGGGACACCAAAACTATGGCTACACCTTC
few,.,TRBV7-2,TRBJ2-3,13,CASSPITTDTQYF,TGTGCCAGCAGCCCCATCACTACAGATACGCAGTATTTT
.,.,TRBV15,TRBJ2-3,15,CATSSRRGLTDTQYF,TGTGCCACCAGCAGTAGGCGCGGCTTGACAGATACGCAGTATTTT
few,TRBD2,TRBV7-2,TRBJ2-3,16,CASSLAGSGYPDTQYF,TGTGCCAGCAGCTTAGCGGGTAGCGGGTACCCAGATACGCAGTATTTT